The 22 T cell receptor beta chains presented below share a single source sample, sequenced in a study of cytomegalovirus exposure and HLA in healthy donors. Libraries were prepared by immunoSEQ multiplex PCR; TCRdb keeps only in-frame clonotypes and omits some of them. This sample has roughly 170,000 clones, with roughly 80% found just once. Source material: PBMCs. The receptor set was obtained from a woman aged 18-29 years in good health and CMV-seropositive.

The gene calls are TRBV9 and TRBJ1-1, with 7 bases aligning to TRBD1. The germline V gene has CDR1 SGDLS and CDR2 YYNGEE. V gave up 3 bases and J gave up 6 bases; unmatched junction bases: 5. This CDR3 is built from 13 residues. CDR3 sequence (DNA): TGTGCCAGCAGCGGGACAGGTCCCCCTGAAGCTTTCTTT. Amino acid sequence: CASSGTGPPEAFF. Drawing the rest from reference TRBV9 and TRBJ1-1, the complete variable domain is DSGVTQTPKHLITATGQRVTLRCSPRSGDLSVYWYQQSLDQGLQFLIQYYNGEERAKGNILERFSAQQFPDLHSELNLSSLELGDSALYFCASSGTGPPEAFFGQGTRLTVV.

A few counts support this clone. The chain is built from TRBV2 and TRBJ2-1; 7 bases fit TRBD1. The CDR3 extends over 12 amino acids. Unmatched junction bases numbered 5, after V lost 7 bases and J lost 8 bases. CDR1 is SNHLY, CDR2 FYNNEI, per germline. This CDR3 is CASITQGDEQFF. CDR3 sequence (DNA): TGTGCCAGCATCACTCAGGGGGATGAGCAGTTCTTC. Combining the CDR3 with reference TRBV2 and TRBJ2-1 gives the whole variable domain EPEVTQTPSHQVTQMGQEVILRCVPISNHLYFYWYRQILGQKVEFLVSFYNNEISEKSEIFDDQFSVERPDGSNFTLKIRSTKLEDSAMYFCASITQGDEQFFGPGTRLTVL.

The chain uses TRBV7-6 and TRBJ2-6; 9 nucleotides agree with TRBD2. Germline V gene sequence: CDR1 SGHVS, CDR2 FNYEAQ. CDR3 size: 17 residues. V shed 5 bases, J shed 0 bases, and the junction held 5 bases outside the gene matches. The CDR3 nucleotides read TGTGCCAGCAGCCACCCTAGCGGGGACTCTGGGGCCAACGTCCTGACTTTC. It is translated as CASSHPSGDSGANVLTF.

The chain uses TRBV27 and TRBJ2-5, with 7 bases fitting TRBD2. The CDR3 has 15 residues. V lost 3 bases and J lost 0; bases outside the gene matches: 4. Looked up from germline, CDR1 is MNHEY and CDR2 is SMNVEV (reference sequence). The CDR3 reads CASSFAGEYQETQYF. In DNA, the CDR3 is TGTGCCAGCAGTTTTGCGGGGGAGTACCAAGAGACCCAGTACTTC.

This rearrangement joins TRBV28 to TRBJ1-5; TRBD1 matches 7 bases. CDR1 MDHEN and CDR2 SYDVKM come from the germline V gene. CDR3 length: 15 amino acids. J lost 7 bases, V lost 2 bases, and 8 bases had no gene match. CDR3 sequence reads: CASSLRVGQNQPQHF. CDR3 DNA sequence: TGTGCCAGCAGTTTAAGGGTGGGACAGAACCAGCCCCAGCATTTT.

V and J are TRBV29-1 and TRBJ1-2; the D gene is possibly TRBD1 (5 bases). The CDR3 contains 16 residues. CDR1 is SQVTM and CDR2 is ANQGSEA in the germline V gene. V lost 6 bases, J lost 4 bases, and 24 bases lay in between. CDR3 in amino acids: CSVSPAGPQSPYGYTF. The CDR3 nucleotides are TGCAGCGTGTCCCCAGCGGGGCCCCAATCTCCCTATGGCTACACCTTC.

The CDR3 region has the DNA TGTGCCAGCAGCTTTAAGGACAGAATCAATCAGCCCCAGCATTTT. This codes for CASSFKDRINQPQHF. This chain connects TRBV5-6 to TRBJ1-5; the D gene is possibly TRBD1 (6 bases). Germline V gene lookup returns CDR1 SGHDT and CDR2 YYEEEE. The CDR3 spans 15 residues. V was pared by 2 bases and J by 3 bases, with 12 bases between.

The rearrangement joins TRBV9 to TRBJ2-5, with D tentatively TRBD1 (6 bases). Trimming pared 3 bases from V and 7 bases from J, leaving 22 bases between. CDR1 is SGDLS and CDR2 is YYNGEE in the germline V gene. The CDR3 has 16 amino acids. The CDR3 DNA is TGTGCCAGCAGCGACGGTCCCGGGACATCGTATGGGACCCAGTACTTC. Its translation is CASSDGPGTSYGTQYF.

J is TRBJ2-1 and V is TRBV2; 8 nucleotides align to TRBD1. There are 13 residues in the CDR3. Germline lookup yields CDR1 SNHLY and CDR2 FYNNEI. With 10 bases clipped from V and 2 bases from J, the junction kept 4 bases outside the gene matches. CDR3 bases: TGTGCCATGAAACAGGGGGCCTACAATGAGCAGTTCTTC. It yields the protein CAMKQGAYNEQFF.

This chain uses TRBV5-4 with TRBJ2-5, with TRBD2 as a possible D gene (6 bases). Trimming stripped 0 bases from V and 3 bases from J, with 12 bases between. The CDR3 totals 15 residues. Germline V gives CDR1 SGHNT, CDR2 YYREEE (reference sequence). CDR3: CASSLARGREETQYF. The CDR3 DNA follows: TGTGCCAGCAGCTTGGCCCGGGGGAGAGAAGAGACCCAGTACTTC.

CDR3 coding DNA: TGTGCCAGCAGCTCCGTGGCAGGGTCCTATGGCTACACCTTC. It is translated as CASSSVAGSYGYTF. This rearrangement joins TRBV7-2 to TRBJ1-2; weak D call: TRBD1 (5 bases). V gave up 4 bases and J gave up 4 bases, with 13 bases separating them. The CDR3 consists of 14 residues. From germline, CDR1 is SGHTA and CDR2 FQGNSA. The whole variable domain, filled in from reference TRBV7-2 and TRBJ1-2, reads GAGVSQSPSNKVTEKGKDVELRCDPISGHTALYWYRQSLGQGLEFLIYFQGNSAPDKSGLPSDRFSAERTGGSVSTLTIQRTQQEDSAVYLCASSSVAGSYGYTFGSGTRLTVV.

J is TRBJ1-6 and V is TRBV27; unclear D gene. The germline gives CDR1 MNHEY, CDR2 SMNVEV (reference sequence). V dropped 2 bases and J dropped 7 bases, with 21 bases sitting between them. The CDR3 is 18 amino acids. CDR3 DNA sequence: TGTGCCAGCAGTTTACCGGGCCCCCGAGGGCCCTCCAATTCACCCCTCCACTTT. Protein: CASSLPGPRGPSNSPLHF.

This chain uses TRBV29-1 with TRBJ1-2; 10 bases are a match to TRBD1. Per the germline V gene, CDR1 is SQVTM and CDR2 is ANQGSEA. Losses at the gene ends were 5 bases for V and 6 bases for J; bases not matched to a gene: 6. This CDR3 region has 13 residues. DNA of the CDR3: TGCAGCGTTTTCGCCGGGACAGGGGATGGCTACACCTTC. It is translated as CSVFAGTGDGYTF.

The chain uses TRBV6-5 and TRBJ2-3, with D unresolved. The germline gives CDR1 MNHEY, CDR2 SVGAGI. V was trimmed by 6 bases and J by 6 bases, leaving 13 bases between them. The CDR3 spans 13 residues. CDR3 residues: CASSRTFSDTQYF. Written as DNA, the CDR3 is TGTGCCAGCAGCCGCACATTTTCCGATACGCAGTATTTT.

The gene calls are TRBV2 and TRBJ2-2; no firm D call. V dropped 4 bases and J dropped 6 bases, with 12 bases sitting between them. CDR1 is SNHLY and CDR2 is FYNNEI in the germline V gene. This CDR3 comprises 14 residues. DNA for the CDR3: TGTGCCAGCAGTGCTTACGCAGGATCCGGGGAGCTGTTTTTT. This translates into CASSAYAGSGELFF.

This clone was found once. The chain joins TRBV7-8 to TRBJ1-4; a possible D gene is TRBD1 (5 bases). V was cut by 5 bases and J by 7 bases, with 17 bases left in between. This CDR3 contains 15 residues. Germline-derived CDR1 and CDR2 are SGHVS and FQNEAQ. CDR3 residues: CASSPGLAATEKLFF. Here the CDR3 DNA reads TGTGCCAGCAGCCCGGGACTCGCCGCCACTGAAAAACTGTTTTTT.

The chain recombines TRBV9 with TRBJ2-3; TRBD2 might be the D (6 bases). Germline CDR1 reads SGDLS; CDR2 reads YYNGEE. This CDR3 region has 14 residues. Between the trimmed V and J ends, which lost 3 bases and 0 bases, there was a span of 8 bases. CDR3 coding DNA: TGTGCCAGCAGCGGGACTACTAGCACAGATACGCAGTATTTT. This sequence encodes CASSGTTSTDTQYF.

This clone turned up a few times. The V call is TRBV2, the J call TRBJ2-1, with 10 bases lining up with TRBD1. The V and J ends lost 4 bases and 7 bases, in that order; junction bases with no gene match: 4. Germline CDR1 SNHLY, CDR2 FYNNEI. The CDR3 totals 14 residues. The CDR3 sequence is CASSARQGANEQFF. The CDR3 DNA reads as TGTGCCAGCAGTGCCCGACAGGGGGCGAATGAGCAGTTCTTC.

The chain recombines TRBV7-9 with TRBJ1-2; no clear D gene. V was pared by 5 bases and J by 0 bases, with 13 bases between. In germline, CDR1 is SEHNR, CDR2 FQNEAQ (reference sequence). The CDR3 contains 15 residues. This CDR3 reads CASSPVASTNYGYTF. In DNA, the CDR3 is TGTGCCAGCAGCCCGGTAGCAAGTACTAACTATGGCTACACCTTC.

This clone was seen only once. The chain combines TRBV2 with TRBJ2-1, with TRBD2 matching 13 bases. The CDR3 length is 15 residues. V was clipped by 7 bases and J by 6 bases; unmatched bases: 6. Germline CDR1 SNHLY, CDR2 FYNNEI. The CDR3 DNA reads as TGTGCCAGCATCGGACTAGCGGGGGCCTTCAATGAGCAGTTCTTC. Its translation is CASIGLAGAFNEQFF.

This chain links TRBV10-3 with TRBJ1-1; D unclear. Germline CDR1 and CDR2: ENHRY and SYGVKD. Trimming pared 6 bases from V and 2 bases from J, leaving 10 bases between. The CDR3 loop spans 13 amino acids. The CDR3 here is CAIRFKPNTEAFF. The CDR3 DNA sequence: TGTGCCATCAGGTTCAAGCCTAACACTGAAGCTTTCTTT.

The rearrangement links TRBV5-4 to TRBJ2-1; D gene uncertain. Trimming removed 2 bases from V and 0 bases from J, with 15 bases in between. Germline CDR1 is SGHNT and CDR2 is YYREEE (reference sequence). This CDR3 spans 17 amino acids. The CDR3 DNA follows: TGTGCCAGCAGCTTTGGGCCAGACATAAGCTCCTACAATGAGCAGTTCTTC. This codes for CASSFGPDISSYNEQFF.